This is a list of T cell receptor beta chains from one sample in a study of lymphopenia after photon versus proton radiotherapy. Method: immunoSEQ multiplex PCR; TCRdb's copy keeps in-frame clones and lacks some. The sample gives around 20,000 clones, 80% to 90% of which show up once; 2.9% is in the top ten. Material: peripheral blood, obtained from a patient treated with photon-based radiotherapy. The receptor set was obtained from a woman aged 50 to 65 with pancreatic cancer. The CDR3 runs from the conserved cysteine through the conserved F or W. Each record gives: J gene, V gene, CDR3 protein.

>TRBJ1-1|TRBV4-3
CASSQDRQITREAFF
>TRBJ2-1|TRBV29-1
CSVERAASGAWYNEQFF
>TRBJ2-3|TRBV14
CASSQEAGFSTDTQYF
>TRBJ2-7|TRBV7-2
CASSLSRLAGEFWGEQYF
>TRBJ1-1|TRBV7-8
CASSLAVGTEAFF
>TRBJ2-3|TRBV21-1
CASSKEPERGGQVDTQYF
>TRBJ2-7|TRBV4-3
CASSQDIAGPPNEQYF
>TRBJ1-2|TRBV6-5
CASSLTGTVYGYTF
>TRBJ2-2|TRBV21-1
CASSRGQVAGELFF
>TRBJ2-1|TRBV5-4
CASSGGGYSNEQFF
>TRBJ1-1|TRBV28
CASSLQGPNTEAFF
>TRBJ2-1|TRBV15
CATSRRLAGGYNEQFF
>TRBJ2-6|TRBV6-1
CASSKGTGPSGANVLTF
>TRBJ1-3|TRBV28
CASSLSRAGNTIYF
>TRBJ2-1|TRBV4-3
CASSPAITGILDEQFF
>TRBJ1-1|TRBV7-2
CASSFGHGEAFF
>TRBJ2-1|TRBV11-3
CASSLEGTRANEQFF
>TRBJ2-2|TRBV10-3
CAIRGHGGTGELFF
>TRBJ2-2|TRBV9
CASSVDGAGTGELFF
>TRBJ2-7|TRBV28
CASSLLIGAGHEQYF
>TRBJ2-1|TRBV9
CASSSTGDSTYNEQFF
>TRBJ2-5|TRBV5-1
CASSFQPMQETQYF
>TRBJ1-5|TRBV23-1
CASSTFCGGGQPQHF
>TRBJ2-7|TRBV9
CASSSGGGVASYEQYF
>TRBJ2-1|TRBV19
CASSRGTSYNEQFF
>TRBJ1-2|TRBV6-5
CASSLKGGRSYTF
>TRBJ1-2|TRBV29-1
CSVVPGRTYGYTF